The present entry profiles one T cell receptor (beta chain) with its context. Its target is not known. Uncontrolled infections, other autoimmune diseases, pregnancy or lactation led to exclusion of patients. Using around 10 ml of fresh peripheral blood, PBMCs were prepared. The data were taken from a study of T cells in Graves' hyperthyroidism and ophthalmopathy. About the research overall: Initial diagnosis, before any treatment, was when peripheral blood was collected. Study-level points and caveats: Patients with ophthalmopathy were separated from those with stable hyperthyroidism by a 13 V-J model.

Amplified regions were TCR beta CDR3 sequences from RNA transcripts. HTBI primers were employed in a first-round RT-PCR of the TCR CDR3. TCRdb itself ran the multiplex PCR reads through MiXCR, one entry per CDR3 protein. This table has roughly 700,000 distinct CDR3 sequences, about 18% appearing once. The sequencing input was blood. This TCR derives from a man between 45 and 60 years old with Graves' hyperthyroidism.

CDR3 DNA sequence: TGTGCCAGCAAGCCAGACTCCTGGGAGCAGTACTTC. As protein: CASKPDSWEQYF. The rearrangement links TRBV2 to TRBJ2-7; unclear D gene. Germline CDR1 and CDR2: SNHLY and FYNNEI. This CDR3 comprises 12 residues. V dropped 7 bases and J dropped 7 bases, with 14 bases sitting between them.